The 3 T cell receptor beta chains below all came from one sample that was sequenced in a study of T cell responses to AZD1222 COVID-19 vaccine (dated by TCRdb to the early 2020s). The library was generated by the immunoSEQ multiplex PCR assay. What TCRdb holds here is the immuneACCESS table cut down to in-frame rearrangements. Part of the clones is not present; checked against another copy, under half of the missing clones reflect an unresolved V gene, and the others are unexplained. This sample is represented by some 55,000 clones; around nine tenths of them were singletons. The ten top clones hold 3.9% of the sample. The time point label for this specimen denotes: baseline before first vaccination. Here the sequenced sample was peripheral blood, taken on day 0 of AZD1222 vaccination. These receptor sequences come from an adult in good health.

The chain couples TRBV6-6 to TRBJ1-2; TRBD1 matches 10 bases. Unmatched junction bases numbered 6, after V lost 6 bases and J lost 8 bases. The CDR3 extends over 13 amino acids. The germline V gene has CDR1 MNHNY and CDR2 SVGAGI (reference sequence). CDR3 coding DNA: TGTGCCAGCAGCCTACGGACAGGGGGGGGCTACACCTTC. Protein: CASSLRTGGGYTF.

This clone is medium-sized. In nucleotides, the CDR3 is TGTGCCAGCAGCTTAGGTCTTAGTACCTACGAGCAGTACTTC. Amino acids: CASSLGLSTYEQYF. V gene TRBV7-9 combines with J gene TRBJ2-7; no reliable D call. This CDR3 is 14 amino acids long. Germline loops: CDR1 SEHNR, CDR2 FQNEAQ (reference sequence). V was pared by 1 base and J by 2 bases, with 9 bases between.

The chain has TRBV28 and TRBJ1-4; D is undetermined. The CDR3 covers 16 residues. V lost 0 bases to trimming and J lost 4 bases, with 12 bases between them. The V gene's germline CDR1 is MDHEN and CDR2 SYDVKM. This CDR3 reads CASSLWDSGNNEKLFF. CDR3 in DNA: TGTGCCAGCAGTTTATGGGATTCGGGGAATAATGAAAAACTGTTTTTT.